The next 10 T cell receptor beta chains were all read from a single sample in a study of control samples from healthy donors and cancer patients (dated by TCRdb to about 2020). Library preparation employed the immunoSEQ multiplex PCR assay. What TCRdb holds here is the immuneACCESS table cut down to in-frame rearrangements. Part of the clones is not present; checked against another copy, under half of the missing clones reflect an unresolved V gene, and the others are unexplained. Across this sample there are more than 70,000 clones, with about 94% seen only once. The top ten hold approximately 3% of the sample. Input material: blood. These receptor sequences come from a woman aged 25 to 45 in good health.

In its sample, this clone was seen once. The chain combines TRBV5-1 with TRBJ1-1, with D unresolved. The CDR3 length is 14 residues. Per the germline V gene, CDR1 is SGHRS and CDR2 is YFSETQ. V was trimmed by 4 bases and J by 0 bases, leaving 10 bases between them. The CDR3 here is CASSTTRMNTEAFF. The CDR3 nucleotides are TGCGCCAGCAGCACCACAAGAATGAACACTGAAGCTTTCTTT.

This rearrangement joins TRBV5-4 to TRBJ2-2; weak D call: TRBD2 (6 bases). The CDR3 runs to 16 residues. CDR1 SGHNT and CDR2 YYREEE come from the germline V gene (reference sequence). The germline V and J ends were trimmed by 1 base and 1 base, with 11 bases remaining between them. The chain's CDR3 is CASSLLLARNTGELFF. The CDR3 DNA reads TGTGCCAGCAGCTTGCTCCTAGCGAGGAACACCGGGGAGCTGTTTTTT.

CDR3 DNA: TGTGCCAGCTCAGGGGCCCAAGCTTTCTTT. Protein: CASSGAQAFF. This chain connects TRBV11-2 to TRBJ1-1, with D possibly matching TRBD1 (6 bases). Between the trimmed V and J ends, which lost 8 bases and 9 bases, there was a span of 10 bases. The CDR3 contains 10 residues. Germline values: CDR1 SGHAT, CDR2 FQNNGV.

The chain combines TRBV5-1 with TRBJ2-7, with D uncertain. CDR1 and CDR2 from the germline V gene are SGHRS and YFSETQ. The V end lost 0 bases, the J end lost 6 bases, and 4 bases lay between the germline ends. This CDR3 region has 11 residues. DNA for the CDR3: TGCGCCAGCAGCTTGGAGGGCGAGCAGTACTTC. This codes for CASSLEGEQYF.

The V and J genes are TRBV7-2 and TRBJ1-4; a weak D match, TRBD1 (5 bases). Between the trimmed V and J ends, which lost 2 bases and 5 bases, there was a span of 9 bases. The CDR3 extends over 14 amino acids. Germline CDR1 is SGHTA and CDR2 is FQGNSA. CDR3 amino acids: CASSLPGRNEKLFF. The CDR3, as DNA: TGTGCCAGCAGCTTACCGGGACGGAATGAAAAACTGTTTTTT. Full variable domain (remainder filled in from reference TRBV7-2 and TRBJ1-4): GAGVSQSPSNKVTEKGKDVELRCDPISGHTALYWYRQSLGQGLEFLIYFQGNSAPDKSGLPSDRFSAERTGGSVSTLTIQRTQQEDSAVYLCASSLPGRNEKLFFGSGTQLSVL.

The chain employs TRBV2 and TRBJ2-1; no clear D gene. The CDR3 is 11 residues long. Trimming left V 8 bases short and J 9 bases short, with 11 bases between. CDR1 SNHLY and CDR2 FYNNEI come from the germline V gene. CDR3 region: CASRVGFEQFF. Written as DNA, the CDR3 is TGTGCCAGCCGAGTGGGGTTTGAGCAGTTCTTC.

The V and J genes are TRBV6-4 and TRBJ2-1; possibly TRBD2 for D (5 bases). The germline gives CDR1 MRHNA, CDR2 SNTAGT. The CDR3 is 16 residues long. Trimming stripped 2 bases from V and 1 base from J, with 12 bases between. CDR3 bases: TGTGCCAGCAGTGACCTGGGAGTAGGGTCCTACAATGAGCAGTTCTTC. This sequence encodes CASSDLGVGSYNEQFF.

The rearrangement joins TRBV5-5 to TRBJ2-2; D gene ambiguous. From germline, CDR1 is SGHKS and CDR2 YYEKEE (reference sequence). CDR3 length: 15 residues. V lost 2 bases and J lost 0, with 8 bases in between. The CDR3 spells CASSLVQSNTGELFF. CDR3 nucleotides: TGTGCCAGCAGCTTAGTGCAGTCGAACACCGGGGAGCTGTTTTTT.

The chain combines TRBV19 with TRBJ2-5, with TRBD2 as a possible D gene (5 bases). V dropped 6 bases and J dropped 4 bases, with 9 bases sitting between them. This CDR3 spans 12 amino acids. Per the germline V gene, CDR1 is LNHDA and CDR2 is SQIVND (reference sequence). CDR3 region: CASRQSGETQYF. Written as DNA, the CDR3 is TGTGCCAGTAGGCAAAGCGGAGAGACCCAGTACTTC.

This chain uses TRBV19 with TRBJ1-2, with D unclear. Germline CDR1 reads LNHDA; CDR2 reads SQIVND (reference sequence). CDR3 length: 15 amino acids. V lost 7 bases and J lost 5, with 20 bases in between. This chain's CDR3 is CASIPGRRETYGYTF. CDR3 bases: TGTGCCAGTATCCCGGGCCGACGGGAGACATATGGCTACACCTTC.